The entry below gives a single T cell receptor beta chain sequence along with its context. The data stem from a study of blood T cell repertoires in COVID-19. Study details: COVID-19 samples from acute and convalescent phases originated in the United States, Italy and Spain. From T cells, B-cell-depleted T cells, or PBMCs came the material, which was cDNA or gDNA.

CDR3 length equals 12 residues. With V trimmed by 10 bases and J by 6 bases, 7 bases remained unmatched. CDR1 is MNHEY and CDR2 is SMNVEV in the germline V gene (reference sequence). The authors' processing: Quantification of nucleated cells was approximated via reference gene primer amplification. The data were produced by immunoSEQ multiplex PCR, yet TCRdb's version contains in-frame clones alone and is incomplete. The V and J calls and clone size are taken from that table; D and trimming were inferred from the DNA. The sample includes approximately 190,000 clones, about four fifths of them seen just once.

This clonotype was sampled from a man aged 55 to 70 with acute or convalescent COVID-19. This chain joins TRBV27 and TRBJ1-1, with 8 nucleotides matching TRBD1. The sequenced material came from peripheral blood. The CDR3 DNA reads TGTGCCACTCGGGACAGGCAGGCTGAAGCTTTCTTT. Translating gives CATRDRQAEAFF.